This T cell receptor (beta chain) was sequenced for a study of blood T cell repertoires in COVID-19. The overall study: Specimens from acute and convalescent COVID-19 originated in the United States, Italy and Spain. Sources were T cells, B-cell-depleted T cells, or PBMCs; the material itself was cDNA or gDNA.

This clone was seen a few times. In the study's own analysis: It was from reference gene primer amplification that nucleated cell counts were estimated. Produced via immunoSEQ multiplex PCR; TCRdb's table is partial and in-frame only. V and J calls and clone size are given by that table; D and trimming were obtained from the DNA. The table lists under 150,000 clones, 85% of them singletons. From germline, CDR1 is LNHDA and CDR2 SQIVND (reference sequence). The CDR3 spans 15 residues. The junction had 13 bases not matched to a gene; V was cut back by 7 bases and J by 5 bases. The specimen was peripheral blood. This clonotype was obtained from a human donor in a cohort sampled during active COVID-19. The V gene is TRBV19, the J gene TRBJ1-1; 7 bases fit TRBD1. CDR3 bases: TGTGCCAGTACCCCGAGGGCAGGGGGTCGAACTGAAGCTTTCTTT. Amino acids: CASTPRAGGRTEAFF.